A single sample is the source of the 27 T cell receptor beta chains below, sequenced in a study of blood T cells in healthy people across ages. Using a J-beta primer mix together with a sample-barcoded 5' primer, a second PCR was run for roughly 6 to 11 cycles. TCRdb re-analysed the 5' RACE reads in MiXCR, keeping a single row per CDR3 protein. The sample carries under 1 million distinct CDR3 sequences, roughly 44% recorded once. Sequenced material: blood. Every receptor here comes from a man aged 55 to 70 in good health.

As to this clonotype: An end of the junction does not agree with germline; a read error may underlie this. The chain has TRBV6-2 or TRBV6-3 and TRBJ1-5, with no clear D. The CDR3 contains 14 residues. The germline CDR1 and CDR2 sequences are MNHEY and SVGEGT. The CDR3 reads CASTGWNSNQPQHF. CDR3 nucleotide sequence: TGTGCCAGCACCGGGTGGAATAGCAATCAACCCCAGCATTTT.

This clonotype was observed a few times. The chain recombines TRBV4-3 with TRBJ2-5, with 7 bases aligning to TRBD2. CDR3 length: 14 amino acids. Germline CDR1 LGHNA, CDR2 YSLEER. V lost 3 bases, J lost 1 base, and 2 bases stayed unmatched. Written as DNA, the CDR3 is TGCGCCAGCAGCCAGCGGGGGACCCAAGAGACCCAGTACTTC. Encoded protein: CASSQRGTQETQYF.

This clonotype has only a few counts. The chain is built from TRBV5-6 and TRBJ2-7, with D perhaps matching TRBD1 (6 bases). This CDR3 region has 16 residues. The V gene lost 0 bases and the J gene lost 2 bases, with 15 bases spanning the gap. CDR1 is SGHDT, CDR2 YYEEEE, per germline. The CDR3 sequence is CASSLEWGQGTYEQYF. For the CDR3, the DNA is TGTGCCAGCAGCTTGGAGTGGGGGCAGGGTACCTACGAGCAGTACTTC.

This clonotype has more than one count but fewer than ten. This chain connects TRBV2 to TRBJ1-1, with D unresolved. Germline loops: CDR1 SNHLY, CDR2 FYNNEI. The CDR3 length is 13 residues. V was trimmed by 2 bases and J by 1 base, leaving 5 bases between them. The CDR3 DNA follows: TGTGCCAGCAGTGAATCCCAGAACACTGAAGCTTTCTTT. Amino acids: CASSESQNTEAFF. Combining the CDR3 with reference TRBV2 and TRBJ1-1 gives the whole variable domain EPEVTQTPSHQVTQMGQEVILRCVPISNHLYFYWYRQILGQKVEFLVSFYNNEISEKSEIFDDQFSVERPDGSNFTLKIRSTKLEDSAMYFCASSESQNTEAFFGQGTRLTVV.

The V call is TRBV5-1, the J call TRBJ1-4; D is possibly TRBD1 (5 bases). The germline V gene encodes CDR1 SGHRS and CDR2 YFSETQ. The V and J ends lost 4 bases and 5 bases respectively, with 9 bases between them. The CDR3 loop spans 13 amino acids. The CDR3 spells CASSRRGNEKLFF. The DNA for the CDR3 is TGCGCCAGCAGCCGACGGGGGAATGAAAAACTGTTTTTT.

This clonotype was observed a single time. V and J are TRBV20-1 and TRBJ2-1; 7 bases map to TRBD2. The germline V gene encodes CDR1 DFQATT and CDR2 SNEGSKA (reference sequence). V dropped 2 bases and J dropped 8; count of bases not matched to a gene: 15. The CDR3 loop spans 16 amino acids. In DNA, the CDR3 is TGCAGTGCTAGAAAACCGCTAGCGGCCCCAATCGATGAGCAGTTCTTC. Translating it yields CSARKPLAAPIDEQFF.

V is TRBV12-3 or TRBV12-4 and J is TRBJ1-6; TRBD1 is a possible D gene (6 bases). Trimming cost V 4 bases and J 8 bases, with 9 bases left between them. The CDR3 is 13 residues long. This CDR3 is CASSSQGDSPLHF. The CDR3 DNA reads as TGTGCCAGCAGTTCACAGGGAGATTCACCCCTCCACTTT.

This clonotype has only a few counts. The chain combines TRBV7-9 with TRBJ1-1, with TRBD1 matching 8 bases. The V gene end was trimmed by 2 bases and the J gene end by 7 bases; junction bases not matched to a gene: 6. This CDR3 contains 14 residues. Germline assignment: CDR1 SEHNR and CDR2 FQNEAQ (reference sequence). The CDR3 coding sequence is TGTGCCAGCAGCTTACTACAGGGGGGAGGTGAAGCTTTCTTT. The encoded protein is CASSLLQGGGEAFF. The variable domain in full, completed from reference TRBV7-9 and TRBJ1-1, reads DTGVSQNPRHKITKRGQNVTFRCDPISEHNRLYWYRQTLGQGPEFLTYFQNEAQLEKSRLLSDRFSAERPKGSFSTLEIQRTEQGDSAMYLCASSLLQGGGEAFFGQGTRLTVV.

This clonotype came up a few times. The chain recombines TRBV9 with TRBJ1-4; no clear D gene. Trimming took 3 bases from V and 5 from J, leaving 5 bases between them. Germline CDR1 and CDR2: SGDLS and YYNGEE. This CDR3 is built from 12 residues. This CDR3 is CASSEGNEKLFF. In nucleotides, the CDR3 is TGTGCCAGCAGCGAAGGGAATGAAAAACTGTTTTTT.

This clonotype was found a few times. As DNA, the CDR3 is TGTGCCACCTGGGAGGTTACAGCGCGCCTGAGTGGCTACACCTTC. Its protein is CATWEVTARLSGYTF. The chain couples TRBV6-2 or TRBV6-3 to TRBJ1-2; the D is unclear. Trimming took 10 bases from V and 7 from J, leaving 25 bases between them. In germline, CDR1 is MNHEY, CDR2 SVGEGT. The length of the CDR3 is 15 residues.

This sequence joins TRBV5-1 and TRBJ2-2; the D gene could be TRBD1 or TRBD2 (5 bases each). V lost 0 bases to trimming and J lost 6 bases, with 9 bases between them. The V gene's germline CDR1 is SGHRS and CDR2 YFSETQ. The CDR3 sequence is 14 residues long. CDR3 sequence: CASSLDGGAGELFF. The DNA for the CDR3 is TGCGCCAGCAGCTTGGATGGGGGAGCCGGGGAGCTGTTTTTT.

J is TRBJ1-1 and V is TRBV3-1, with D perhaps matching TRBD1 (5 bases). Germline lookup yields CDR1 LGHDT and CDR2 YNNKEL (reference sequence). The CDR3 loop spans 13 amino acids. V lost 3 bases, J lost 2 bases, and 7 bases lay in between. The CDR3, as DNA: TGTGCCAGCAGCCACGGACACAACACTGAAGCTTTCTTT. Its protein is CASSHGHNTEAFF.

The chain recombines TRBV6-2 or TRBV6-3 with TRBJ2-4; perhaps TRBD2 as D (5 bases). The CDR3 contains 14 residues. V lost 2 bases, J lost 2 bases, and 7 bases lay in between. CDR1 MNHEY and CDR2 SVGEGT come from the germline V gene. CDR3 sequence: CASSYGGSKNIQYF. In DNA form, the CDR3 reads TGTGCCAGCAGTTACGGCGGGTCCAAAAACATTCAGTACTTC.

In its sample, this clonotype was seen a few times. V and J are TRBV20-1 and TRBJ1-5, with a weak D call TRBD1 (6 bases). The germline V gene encodes CDR1 DFQATT and CDR2 SNEGSKA (reference sequence). V was trimmed by 1 base and J by 7 bases, leaving 14 bases between them. The CDR3 is made up of 14 amino acids. The CDR3 DNA follows: TGCAGTGCTAGAGTAGGGGGGCGCATCCAGCCCCAGCATTTT. This translates into CSARVGGRIQPQHF.

This clonotype was seen more than once but under ten times. V usage is TRBV6-2 or TRBV6-3 and J usage is TRBJ2-7, with 10 bases matching TRBD2. CDR1 and CDR2 (germline): MNHEY, SVGEGT. The V segment lost 6 bases and the J segment 4 bases; nucleotides outside the gene matches: 6. The CDR3 extends over 14 amino acids. CDR3 sequence (DNA): TGTGCCAGCAGAGCCTCGGGACTAGCGTACGAGCAGTACTTC. Encoded protein: CASRASGLAYEQYF.

Concerning this clonotype: This could be a read error, since a much larger clone is one nucleotide away. V gene TRBV9 combines with J gene TRBJ2-5, with 7 bases matching TRBD2. The J segment lost 4 bases and the V segment lost 4 bases, leaving 13 bases of the junction unmatched. The CDR3 runs to 16 residues. The V gene's germline CDR1 is SGDLS and CDR2 YYNGEE. The CDR3: CASSPFGGVYRETQYF. DNA of the CDR3: TGTGCCAGCAGCCCATTTGGGGGGGTGTACCGAGAGACCCAGTACTTC.

V usage is TRBV28 and J usage is TRBJ2-4; 9 positions match TRBD1. The CDR3 consists of 15 residues. Germline V gene sequence: CDR1 MDHEN, CDR2 SYDVKM. The V gene end was trimmed by 8 bases and the J gene end by 1 base; junction bases not matched to a gene: 6. The CDR3 loop is CASLDRGSAKNIQYF. The CDR3 bases are TGTGCCAGCCTCGACAGGGGGAGCGCCAAAAACATTCAGTACTTC.

This clonotype came up many times. V gene TRBV29-1 combines with J gene TRBJ2-7; 8 bases are a match to TRBD1. The CDR3 consists of 14 residues. The V segment lost 4 bases and the J segment 6 bases; nucleotides outside the gene matches: 11. Germline loops: CDR1 SQVTM, CDR2 ANQGSEA. CDR3: CSVGAGTGASEQYF. The CDR3 DNA reads TGCAGCGTTGGCGCCGGGACAGGCGCGTCCGAGCAGTACTTC.

Concerning this clonotype itself: Germline and junction disagree at one end, which may indicate a read error. The V gene is TRBV6-6, the J gene TRBJ2-1; TRBD2 aligns across 8 bases. CDR1 is MNHNY and CDR2 is SVGAGI in the germline V gene (reference sequence). The CDR3 is 15 residues long. The CDR3: CASSGGLVSDNEQFF. In DNA, the CDR3 is TGTGCCAGCAGTGGGGGACTAGTCTCCGACAATGAGCAGTTCTTC.

This clonotype was detected ten times or more. The rearrangement joins TRBV20-1 to TRBJ2-7; 8 nucleotides line up with TRBD1. CDR1 and CDR2 (germline): DFQATT, SNEGSKA (reference sequence). The CDR3 is 14 amino acids. V gave up 3 bases and J gave up 0 bases; unmatched junction bases: 4. The CDR3 coding sequence is TGCAGTGCTAGGGGACAGGCCTTCTCCTACGAGCAGTACTTC. It specifies CSARGQAFSYEQYF.

This rearrangement joins TRBV28 to TRBJ2-1, with D hard to call. Trimming cost V 3 bases and J 3 bases, with 6 bases left between them. The CDR3 spans 13 residues. Germline values: CDR1 MDHEN, CDR2 SYDVKM. CDR3 sequence (DNA): TGTGCCAGCAGTTTTGGCAACTACAATGAGCAGTTCTTC. It encodes CASSFGNYNEQFF.

The chain uses TRBV9 and TRBJ2-7; the match to TRBD1 covers 12 bases. Germline loops: CDR1 SGDLS, CDR2 YYNGEE. J lost 5 bases, V lost 3 bases, and 9 bases had no gene match. This CDR3 is built from 16 residues. The CDR3 sequence: CASSAALGTGGNEQYF. The CDR3 coding sequence is TGTGCCAGCAGCGCGGCACTCGGGACAGGGGGCAACGAGCAGTACTTC.

Points on this clonotype: This may be a read error: a much more frequent sequence differs by one nucleotide. The V and J genes are TRBV25-1 and TRBJ2-7; D is unresolved. V gave up 3 bases and J gave up 5 bases, with 17 bases separating them. This CDR3 is built from 15 residues. Germline V gives CDR1 MGHDK, CDR2 SYGVNS. CDR3 sequence: CASSDPFDTTHEQYF. CDR3 DNA sequence: TGTGCCAGCAGTGATCCCTTTGACACGACCCACGAGCAGTACTTC.

This clonotype has more than one count but fewer than ten. This chain uses TRBV15 with TRBJ2-4; TRBD1 agrees at 8 bases. The DNA matches TRBJ2-7 better at its end, which makes the J call doubtful. This CDR3 has 15 residues. The V gene's germline CDR1 is LNHNV and CDR2 YYDKDF (reference sequence). The CDR3 bases are TGTGCCACCAGCACTTGGACAGGGAAGGTCGTCGAGCAGTACTTC. It codes for CATSTWTGKVVEQYF.

This chain uses TRBV7-9 with TRBJ1-2, with unresolved D. CDR3 length: 14 amino acids. CDR1 and CDR2 (germline): SEHNR, FQNEAQ (reference sequence). V shed 5 bases and J shed 3 bases, with 13 bases lying between them. CDR3 region: CASSNSGSYYGYTF. In DNA form, the CDR3 reads TGTGCCAGCAGCAACTCCGGGTCATACTATGGCTACACCTTC.

This clonotype was counted many times. The chain employs TRBV4-3 and TRBJ2-5; D is tentatively TRBD1 or TRBD2 (6 bases each). CDR3 length: 15 residues. Germline assignment: CDR1 LGHNA and CDR2 YSLEER. V lost 1 base, J lost 5 bases, and 14 bases lay in between. CDR3 region: CASSQGGRRGETQYF. In DNA, the CDR3 is TGCGCCAGCAGCCAAGGAGGTCGGAGGGGGGAGACCCAGTACTTC.

The chain carries TRBV6-6 and TRBJ1-2; D uncertain. Germline values: CDR1 MNHNY, CDR2 SVGAGI (reference sequence). Between the trimmed V and J ends, which lost 2 bases and 1 base, there was a span of 8 bases. The CDR3 extends over 14 amino acids. CDR3 bases: TGTGCCAGCAGTTACGGGCAGGATAACTATGGCTACACCTTC. Protein product: CASSYGQDNYGYTF.